This TCR beta chain came from a study of T cells in Graves' hyperthyroidism and ophthalmopathy. This clonotype was detected only a few times. Its specificity is unknown. Germline V gene lookup returns CDR1 SGHTA and CDR2 FQGNSA. CDR3 length: 12 amino acids. Trimming took 4 bases from V and 6 from J, leaving 9 bases between them. Whole-study findings and limits: Researchers report that a 13 V-J model separated ophthalmopathy from stable hyperthyroidism.

Patients were excluded for uncontrolled infection, other autoimmune disease, pregnancy or lactation. Diagnosis rested on symptoms, serum thyroxine and TRAb, thyroid ultrasound, and orbital computed tomography. TCR beta CDR3 region amplification was performed from RNA transcripts. When the TCR CDR3 underwent first-round RT-PCR, the HTBI primer set was used. TCRdb called the multiplex PCR reads again in MiXCR, with one record for every CDR3 protein. This sample has under 350,000 distinct CDR3 sequences; approximately 15% occur once, and the top ten carry roughly 50%. This receptor was identified in a woman aged 60 to 75 with Graves' ophthalmopathy. The specimen was blood. The V and J genes are TRBV7-2 and TRBJ1-2; no firm D call. Here the CDR3 reads CASSSNEDGYTF. DNA for the CDR3: TGTGCCAGCAGCTCCAATGAGGATGGCTACACCTTC.